The clone carrying this T cell receptor (beta chain) has only a few counts. The antigen remains undetermined. This sample was included in a study of CD8 T cells in ankylosing spondylitis. Findings of the study overall: Seemingly distinctive of ankylosing spondylitis blood was a TCR beta motif formed by eight highly homologous variants. Disease-linked clones were CD8+ and relatively rare in peripheral blood. Within matched ankylosing spondylitis synovial fluid, disease-linked clones were reportedly significantly enriched.

Quantitative molecular-barcoded 5'-RACE generated the TCR beta libraries. TCRdb used MiXCR to reprocess the 5' RACE reads, holding one entry per CDR3 protein. Of roughly 450,000 distinct CDR3 sequences in the sample, 26% were seen once. The sample was blood, either unsorted or a sorted T cell fraction (not recorded which). This TCR was sampled from a male donor with ankylosing spondylitis.

CDR3 residues: CASSYSGGRTSEAFF. The CDR3 bases are TGTGCCAGCAGTTACTCGGGGGGACGAACAAGTGAAGCTTTCTTT. The chain uses TRBV6-2 or TRBV6-3 and TRBJ1-1, with a weak D call TRBD1 (5 bases). CDR3 length: 15 residues. Germline-derived CDR1 and CDR2 are MNHEY and SVGEGT. The V end was cut by 0 bases, the J end by 7 bases, with 15 bases between.